Listed below are T cell receptor beta chains from one sample, sequenced in a study of blood T cell repertoires in COVID-19. This table comes from immunoSEQ multiplex PCR, and its TCRdb copy is limited to in-frame clones, with some not included. Of approximately 360,000 clones listed, approximately 90% are singletons. The specimen sequenced was PBMCs or T cells enriched from blood (not recorded which). Receptors were obtained from a woman in her twenties or thirties with acute COVID-19. Both conserved end residues are part of each CDR3. A D gene is named only where the DNA matches it firmly. Where a row states a size, it is once, few, many or the class of an expanded clone; other rows omit it.

D gene: .
J gene: TRBJ2-1
V gene: TRBV7-3
clone size: .
CDR3 DNA: TGTGCCAGCAGCCCGCAAAGAAACGCCTTGGGGGCTGAGCAGTTCTTC
CDR3 protein: CASSPQRNALGAEQFF

D gene: TRBD1
J gene: TRBJ2-7
V gene: TRBV10-1
clone size: .
CDR3 DNA: TGCGCCAGCAGTGAGTCGGTGACAGGGGTCTACGAGCAGTACTTC
CDR3 protein: CASSESVTGVYEQYF

D gene: TRBD2
J gene: TRBJ2-4
V gene: TRBV2
clone size: .
CDR3 DNA: TGTGCCAGCAGAGCCTTCTTAGCGGGGGGGCTCGCCAAAAACATTCAGTACTTC
CDR3 protein: CASRAFLAGGLAKNIQYF

D gene: .
J gene: TRBJ1-2
V gene: TRBV12-5
clone size: .
CDR3 DNA: TGTGCTAGTGGTTCCCAGGCCCCTCTGAGCGGCTACACCTTC
CDR3 protein: CASGSQAPLSGYTF

D gene: .
J gene: TRBJ1-3
V gene: TRBV18
clone size: .
CDR3 DNA: TGTGCCAGCTCACCACAAACAGGGCCCTACTCTGGAAACACCATATATTTT
CDR3 protein: CASSPQTGPYSGNTIYF

D gene: TRBD2
J gene: TRBJ2-1
V gene: TRBV6-2/TRBV6-3
clone size: .
CDR3 DNA: TGTGCCAGCAGTTACTCGGTCAGACTAGCGGGGGAGAGTAATGAGCAGTTCTTC
CDR3 protein: CASSYSVRLAGESNEQFF

D gene: .
J gene: TRBJ1-1
V gene: TRBV6-4
clone size: .
CDR3 DNA: TGTGCCAGCAGTGACCGGGGGGAGCGATTGAACACTGAAGCTTTCTTT
CDR3 protein: CASSDRGERLNTEAFF

D gene: TRBD1
J gene: TRBJ2-3
V gene: TRBV11-2
clone size: .
CDR3 DNA: TGTGCCAGCAGCTTAGACAAACCCGGGACAGGGGGGAGAGATACGCAGTATTTT
CDR3 protein: CASSLDKPGTGGRDTQYF

D gene: TRBD1
J gene: TRBJ1-2
V gene: TRBV19
clone size: .
CDR3 DNA: TGTGCCAGTAGTCTATCGTGGGACAGGGGAATCGGTTACACCTTC
CDR3 protein: CASSLSWDRGIGYTF

D gene: .
J gene: TRBJ2-1
V gene: TRBV24-1
clone size: .
CDR3 DNA: TGTGCCACCAGCACAGGTATCAACAATGAGCAGTTCTTC
CDR3 protein: CATSTGINNEQFF

D gene: TRBD1
J gene: TRBJ2-1
V gene: TRBV24-1
clone size: .
CDR3 DNA: TGTGCCACCAGTGACCGGGGACAGGGATCCTACAATGAGCAGTTCTTC
CDR3 protein: CATSDRGQGSYNEQFF

D gene: .
J gene: TRBJ2-1
V gene: TRBV10-2
clone size: .
CDR3 DNA: TGCGCCAGCGGTGGCGATGAGCAGTTCTTC
CDR3 protein: CASGGDEQFF

D gene: TRBD1
J gene: TRBJ2-1
V gene: TRBV2
clone size: .
CDR3 DNA: TGTGCCAGCAGTGTTTTTGGACAGGGTGGTAATGAGCAGTTCTTC
CDR3 protein: CASSVFGQGGNEQFF

D gene: .
J gene: TRBJ1-2
V gene: TRBV18
clone size: .
CDR3 DNA: TGTGCCAGCTCCCCGAGCGGGGACTATGGCTACACCTTC
CDR3 protein: CASSPSGDYGYTF

D gene: .
J gene: TRBJ2-3
V gene: TRBV10-3
clone size: .
CDR3 DNA: TGTGCCATCAGGAGGGGGGGGAACGTAGATACGCAGTATTTT
CDR3 protein: CAIRRGGNVDTQYF

D gene: .
J gene: TRBJ1-1
V gene: TRBV12-3/TRBV12-4
clone size: .
CDR3 DNA: TGTGCCAGCGAGGGGACGGAGGGCACTGAAGCTTTCTTT
CDR3 protein: CASEGTEGTEAFF

D gene: TRBD2
J gene: TRBJ2-3
V gene: TRBV9
clone size: once
CDR3 DNA: TGTGCCAGCAGCCCCCAGGGAGGGGCCGGCACAGATACGCAGTATTTT
CDR3 protein: CASSPQGGAGTDTQYF

D gene: .
J gene: TRBJ2-3
V gene: TRBV6-2/TRBV6-3
clone size: .
CDR3 DNA: TGTGCCAGCAGTGGTAAGCCCACAGATACGCAGTATTTT
CDR3 protein: CASSGKPTDTQYF

D gene: TRBD1
J gene: TRBJ1-2
V gene: TRBV7-2
clone size: once
CDR3 DNA: TGTGCCAGCAGTCGGACAGGGGACTATGGCTACACCTTC
CDR3 protein: CASSRTGDYGYTF

D gene: .
J gene: TRBJ2-7
V gene: TRBV5-5
clone size: .
CDR3 DNA: TGTGCCAGCAGCCAGGCGGGGTCCTACGAGCAGTACTTC
CDR3 protein: CASSQAGSYEQYF

D gene: .
J gene: TRBJ1-6
V gene: TRBV15
clone size: .
CDR3 DNA: TGTGCCACCAGCAGAGATTACAGCCTCCCCGGATCACCCCTCCACTTT
CDR3 protein: CATSRDYSLPGSPLHF

D gene: .
J gene: TRBJ2-7
V gene: TRBV12-3/TRBV12-4
clone size: .
CDR3 DNA: TGTGCCAGCAGTTTAACGGGAAGGTACGAGCAGTACTTC
CDR3 protein: CASSLTGRYEQYF

D gene: TRBD2
J gene: TRBJ2-1
V gene: TRBV7-3
clone size: .
CDR3 DNA: TGTGCCAGCAGCTTAGTGGGACTAGCGGGGTATGAGCAGTTCTTC
CDR3 protein: CASSLVGLAGYEQFF

D gene: .
J gene: TRBJ1-2
V gene: TRBV5-1
clone size: few
CDR3 DNA: TGCGCCAGCAGCTTGGGTCTTTCGGGGGCTAACTATGGCTACACCTTC
CDR3 protein: CASSLGLSGANYGYTF

D gene: .
J gene: TRBJ2-5
V gene: TRBV9
clone size: .
CDR3 DNA: TGTGCCAGCAGCGTAGGGTCCTCAGGGGCAGGGGAGACCCAGTACTTC
CDR3 protein: CASSVGSSGAGETQYF

D gene: .
J gene: TRBJ1-2
V gene: TRBV19
clone size: .
CDR3 DNA: TGTGCCAGTAGTATAGTAATTGGAGGGTATGGCTACACCTTC
CDR3 protein: CASSIVIGGYGYTF

D gene: .
J gene: TRBJ2-3
V gene: TRBV2
clone size: once
CDR3 DNA: TGTGCCAGCAGTGAAGTGAGGGCCTACACAGATACGCAGTATTTT
CDR3 protein: CASSEVRAYTDTQYF

D gene: TRBD1
J gene: TRBJ1-6
V gene: TRBV19
clone size: few
CDR3 DNA: TGTGCCAGTAGTATAGGGGACAGGGGGACGAAGAATTCACCCCTCCACTTT
CDR3 protein: CASSIGDRGTKNSPLHF

D gene: .
J gene: TRBJ1-1
V gene: TRBV4-1
clone size: once
CDR3 DNA: TGCGCCAGCAGCGGCAGGACAGTGAACACTGAAGCTTTCTTT
CDR3 protein: CASSGRTVNTEAFF

D gene: TRBD1
J gene: TRBJ2-7
V gene: TRBV10-2
clone size: .
CDR3 DNA: TGCGCCAGCAGTGAGTGGGGACAGGGGGTCTACGAGCAGTACTTC
CDR3 protein: CASSEWGQGVYEQYF

D gene: .
J gene: TRBJ2-3
V gene: TRBV9
clone size: .
CDR3 DNA: TGTGCCAGCAGTGACTTTGCGGGGGATACGCAGTATTTT
CDR3 protein: CASSDFAGDTQYF

D gene: .
J gene: TRBJ2-3
V gene: TRBV5-1
clone size: .
CDR3 DNA: TGCGCCAGCAGCCGCGAACAGGGACCTTTCACAGATACGCAGTATTTT
CDR3 protein: CASSREQGPFTDTQYF

D gene: .
J gene: TRBJ2-2
V gene: TRBV24-1
clone size: .
CDR3 DNA: TGTGCCACCAGTGATACAGGTCGAAAGCTCACCGGGGAGCTGTTTTTT
CDR3 protein: CATSDTGRKLTGELFF

D gene: .
J gene: TRBJ2-1
V gene: TRBV5-4
clone size: .
CDR3 DNA: TGTGCCAGCAGCTCCGGGATTTACCCCTACAATGAGCAGTTCTTC
CDR3 protein: CASSSGIYPYNEQFF

D gene: TRBD1
J gene: TRBJ2-7
V gene: TRBV6-5
clone size: .
CDR3 DNA: TGTGCCAGCAGTTACTCCGGGACAGGGGGCTACGAGCAGTACTTC
CDR3 protein: CASSYSGTGGYEQYF

D gene: .
J gene: TRBJ2-7
V gene: TRBV18
clone size: .
CDR3 DNA: TGTGCCAGCTCACCACCCGGGACAAGGTCGTACGAGCAGTACTTC
CDR3 protein: CASSPPGTRSYEQYF

D gene: TRBD1
J gene: TRBJ2-4
V gene: TRBV7-2
clone size: .
CDR3 DNA: TGTGCCAGCAGCCACAGGGGTGGAAACATTCAGTACTTC
CDR3 protein: CASSHRGGNIQYF

D gene: .
J gene: TRBJ2-4
V gene: TRBV5-6
clone size: .
CDR3 DNA: TGTGCCAGCAGCCCGACAGATGCCGAAAGCATTCAGTACTTC
CDR3 protein: CASSPTDAESIQYF

D gene: .
J gene: TRBJ1-1
V gene: TRBV3-1/TRBV3-2
clone size: .
CDR3 DNA: TGTGCCAGCAGCCAAGAGGCAGGCAGTGCCACTGAAGCTTTCTTT
CDR3 protein: CASSQEAGSATEAFF

D gene: .
J gene: TRBJ1-5
V gene: TRBV7-2
clone size: few
CDR3 DNA: TGTGCCAGCAGCTTAAATTCGCAGGACAATCAGCCCCAGCATTTT
CDR3 protein: CASSLNSQDNQPQHF

D gene: .
J gene: TRBJ2-7
V gene: TRBV4-2
clone size: few
CDR3 DNA: TGTGCCAGCAGCCAAGACTGGAGTCCCTACGAGCAGTACTTC
CDR3 protein: CASSQDWSPYEQYF

D gene: TRBD2
J gene: TRBJ2-1
V gene: TRBV7-2
clone size: .
CDR3 DNA: TGTGCCAGCAGCGCCCTAGCGGGGAAGTACAATGAGCAGTTCTTC
CDR3 protein: CASSALAGKYNEQFF

D gene: .
J gene: TRBJ2-7
V gene: TRBV2
clone size: .
CDR3 DNA: TGTGCCAGCAGGGACTACTCCTACGAGCAGTACTTC
CDR3 protein: CASRDYSYEQYF